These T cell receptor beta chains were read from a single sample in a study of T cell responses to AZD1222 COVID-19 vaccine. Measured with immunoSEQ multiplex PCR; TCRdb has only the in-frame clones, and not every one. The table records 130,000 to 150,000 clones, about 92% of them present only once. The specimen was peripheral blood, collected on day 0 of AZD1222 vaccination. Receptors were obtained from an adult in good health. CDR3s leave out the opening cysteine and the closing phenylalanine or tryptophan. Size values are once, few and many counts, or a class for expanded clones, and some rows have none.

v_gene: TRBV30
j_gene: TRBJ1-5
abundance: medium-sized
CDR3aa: AWNGDSNQPQH

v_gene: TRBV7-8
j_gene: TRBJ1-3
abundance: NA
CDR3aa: ASSLEISGNTIY

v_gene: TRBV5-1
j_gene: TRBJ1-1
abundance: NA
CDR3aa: ASSLVGGMNTEAF

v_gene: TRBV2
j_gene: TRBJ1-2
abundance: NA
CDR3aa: ASATGEGYGYT

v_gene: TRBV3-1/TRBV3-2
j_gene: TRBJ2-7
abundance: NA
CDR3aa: ASTDMSGDEQY

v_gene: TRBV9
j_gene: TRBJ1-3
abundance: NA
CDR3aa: ASLHREAWSPPGNTIY

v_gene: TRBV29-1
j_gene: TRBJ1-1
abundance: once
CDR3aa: SVDKRGQGKKAF

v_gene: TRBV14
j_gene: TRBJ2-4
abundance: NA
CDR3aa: ASSQGGAGKNIQY

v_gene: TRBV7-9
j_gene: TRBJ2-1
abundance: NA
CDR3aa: ASSTSVEQF

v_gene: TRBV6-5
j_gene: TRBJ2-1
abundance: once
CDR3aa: ASSYSIASGVNEQF

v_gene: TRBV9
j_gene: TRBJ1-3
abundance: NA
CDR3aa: ASSARYGDTIY

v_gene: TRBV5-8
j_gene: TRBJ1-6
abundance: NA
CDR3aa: ASSLTGAYNSPLH

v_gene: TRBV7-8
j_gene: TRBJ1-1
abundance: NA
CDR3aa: ASSPTPSTRPNTEAF

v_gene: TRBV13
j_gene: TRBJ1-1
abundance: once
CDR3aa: ASSLEAGMNTEAF

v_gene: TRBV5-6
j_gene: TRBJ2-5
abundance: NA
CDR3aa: ASSLSPAKGETQY

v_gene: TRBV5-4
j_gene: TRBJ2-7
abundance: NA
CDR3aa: ASSQFTDRDEQY

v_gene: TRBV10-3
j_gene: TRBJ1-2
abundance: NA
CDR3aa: AISESPGQGTYGYT

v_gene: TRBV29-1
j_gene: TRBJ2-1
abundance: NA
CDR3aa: SVEPQGGGNEQF

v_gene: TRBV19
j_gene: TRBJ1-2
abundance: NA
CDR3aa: ASTPRPRVSYGYT

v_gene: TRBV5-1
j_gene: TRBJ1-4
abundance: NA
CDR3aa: ASSTTPQGGEKLF

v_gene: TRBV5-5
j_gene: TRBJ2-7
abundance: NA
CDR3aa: ASSARSSPGQGSEQY

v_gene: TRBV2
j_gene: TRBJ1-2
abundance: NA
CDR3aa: ASSGQGNYGYT

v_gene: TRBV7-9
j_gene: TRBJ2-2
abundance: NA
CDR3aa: ASSPPISVTGELF

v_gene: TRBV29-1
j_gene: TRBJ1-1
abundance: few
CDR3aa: SVEGRGGNTEAF

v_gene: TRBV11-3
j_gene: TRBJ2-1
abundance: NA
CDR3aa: ASSPRGQGYNEQF

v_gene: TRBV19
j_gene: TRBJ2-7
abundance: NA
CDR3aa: ASSVGGSSYEQY

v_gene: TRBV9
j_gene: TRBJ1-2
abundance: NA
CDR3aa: ASSGGTNYGYT

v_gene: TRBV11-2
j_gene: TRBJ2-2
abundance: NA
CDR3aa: ASTLPGRNTGELF

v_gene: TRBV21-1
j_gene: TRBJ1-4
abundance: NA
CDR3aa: ASSCIPGGTNEKLF